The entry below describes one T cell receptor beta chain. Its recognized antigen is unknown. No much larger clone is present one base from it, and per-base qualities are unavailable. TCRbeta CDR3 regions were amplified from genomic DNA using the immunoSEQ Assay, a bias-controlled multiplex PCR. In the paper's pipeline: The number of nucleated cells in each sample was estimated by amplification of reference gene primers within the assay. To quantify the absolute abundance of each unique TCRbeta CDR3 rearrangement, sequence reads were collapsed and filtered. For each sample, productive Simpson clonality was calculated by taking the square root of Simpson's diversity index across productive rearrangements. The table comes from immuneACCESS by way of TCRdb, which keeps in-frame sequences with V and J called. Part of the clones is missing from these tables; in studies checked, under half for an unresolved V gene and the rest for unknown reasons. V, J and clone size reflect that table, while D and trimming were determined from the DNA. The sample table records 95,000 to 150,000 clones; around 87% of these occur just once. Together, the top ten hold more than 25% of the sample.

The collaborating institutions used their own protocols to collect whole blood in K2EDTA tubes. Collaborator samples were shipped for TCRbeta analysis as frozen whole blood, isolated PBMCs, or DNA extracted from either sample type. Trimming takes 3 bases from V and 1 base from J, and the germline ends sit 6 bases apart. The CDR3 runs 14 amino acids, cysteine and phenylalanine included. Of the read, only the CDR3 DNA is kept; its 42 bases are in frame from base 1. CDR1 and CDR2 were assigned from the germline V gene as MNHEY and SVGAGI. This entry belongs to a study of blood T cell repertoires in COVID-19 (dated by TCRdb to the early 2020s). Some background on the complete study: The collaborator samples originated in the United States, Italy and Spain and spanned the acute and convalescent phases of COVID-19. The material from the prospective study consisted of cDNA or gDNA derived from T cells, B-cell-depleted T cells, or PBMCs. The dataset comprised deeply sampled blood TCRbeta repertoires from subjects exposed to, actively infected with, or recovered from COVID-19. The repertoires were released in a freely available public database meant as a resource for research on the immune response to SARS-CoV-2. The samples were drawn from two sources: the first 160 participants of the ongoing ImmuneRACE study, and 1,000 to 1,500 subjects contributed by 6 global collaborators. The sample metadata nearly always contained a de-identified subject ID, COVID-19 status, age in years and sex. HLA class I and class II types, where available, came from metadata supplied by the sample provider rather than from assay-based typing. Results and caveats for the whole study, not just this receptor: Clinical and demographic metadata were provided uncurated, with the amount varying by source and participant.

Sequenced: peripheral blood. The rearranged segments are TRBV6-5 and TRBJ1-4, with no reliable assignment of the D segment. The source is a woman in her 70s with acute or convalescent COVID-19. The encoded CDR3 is CASSYERTNEKLFF. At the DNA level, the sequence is TGTGCCAGCAGTTATGAGCGAACTAATGAAAAACTGTTTTTT.